These 2 T cell receptor beta chains were all obtained from the same sample, sequenced in a study of identical twins. TCRdb re-called the 5' RACE reads through MiXCR, storing one row per CDR3 protein. Of approximately 670,000 distinct CDR3 sequences listed, 6.1% are singletons. Sequencing was done on a sample of naive T cells sorted from blood. The origin of the receptors is a man aged 18 to 30 in good health.

This clonotype was observed at least ten times. The V call is TRBV6-5, the J call TRBJ2-1, with 10 bases that match TRBD2. J lost 9 bases, V lost 2 bases, and 7 bases had no gene match. Looked up from germline, CDR1 is MNHEY and CDR2 is SVGAGI. This CDR3 spans 15 amino acids. CDR3 DNA sequence: TGTGCCAGCAGTTACGGAGCGGGAGGGCCGGGTGAGCAGTTCTTC. Amino acid sequence: CASSYGAGGPGEQFF.

This clonotype has ten or more counts. This chain uses TRBV4-1 with TRBJ2-3; D may match TRBD1 or TRBD2 (5 bases each). Trimming shortened V by 1 base and J by 1 base, and 12 bases separated the two germline ends. This CDR3 comprises 16 residues. The germline gives CDR1 MGHRA, CDR2 YSYEKL. The CDR3 DNA sequence: TGCGCCAGCAGCCAAGGGGACCTATTAGGCACAGATACGCAGTATTTT. Translated, it gives CASSQGDLLGTDTQYF.